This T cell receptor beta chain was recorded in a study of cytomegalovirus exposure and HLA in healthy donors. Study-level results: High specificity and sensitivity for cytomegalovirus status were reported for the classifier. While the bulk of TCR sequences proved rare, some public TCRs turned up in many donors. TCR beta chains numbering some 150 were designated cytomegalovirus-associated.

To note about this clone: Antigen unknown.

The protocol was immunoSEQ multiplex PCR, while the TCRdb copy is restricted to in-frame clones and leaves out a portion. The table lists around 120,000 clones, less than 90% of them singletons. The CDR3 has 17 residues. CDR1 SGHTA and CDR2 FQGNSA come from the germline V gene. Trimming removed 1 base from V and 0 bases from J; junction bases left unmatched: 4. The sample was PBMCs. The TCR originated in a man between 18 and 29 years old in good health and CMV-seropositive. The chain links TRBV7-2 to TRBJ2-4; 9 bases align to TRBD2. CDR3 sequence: CASSLVSGGLAKNIQYF. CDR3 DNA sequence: TGTGCCAGCAGCTTAGTCAGCGGGGGGCTAGCCAAAAACATTCAGTACTTC.